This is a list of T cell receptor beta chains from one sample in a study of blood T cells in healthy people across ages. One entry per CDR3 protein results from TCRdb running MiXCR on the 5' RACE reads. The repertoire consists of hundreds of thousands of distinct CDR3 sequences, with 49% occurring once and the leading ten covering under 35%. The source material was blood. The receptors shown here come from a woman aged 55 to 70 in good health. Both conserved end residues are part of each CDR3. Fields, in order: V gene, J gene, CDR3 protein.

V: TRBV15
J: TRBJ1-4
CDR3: CATSRQGQGHEKLFF

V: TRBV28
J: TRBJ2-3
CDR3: CASSSPFRLAGTDTQYF

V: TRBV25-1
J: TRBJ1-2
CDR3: CASTQSGRNYGYTF

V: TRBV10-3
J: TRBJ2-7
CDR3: CTISETGGDSYEQYF

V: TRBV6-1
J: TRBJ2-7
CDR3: CASSEPGYEQYF

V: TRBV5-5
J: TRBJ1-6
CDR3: CASTSDRGVYNSPLHF

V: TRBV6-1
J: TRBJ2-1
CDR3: CASSESTRAEQFF

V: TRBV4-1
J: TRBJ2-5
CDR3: CASSQAETVYNEQYF

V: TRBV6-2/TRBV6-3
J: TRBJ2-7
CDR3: CATSSYEQYF

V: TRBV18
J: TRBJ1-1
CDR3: CASSPRWTEAFF

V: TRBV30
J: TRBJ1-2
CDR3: CAWSPLRSNYGYTF

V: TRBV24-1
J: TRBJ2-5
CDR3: CATSDLASGRAGGETQYF

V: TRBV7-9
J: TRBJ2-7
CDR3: CASSDVSILAGGNQREQYF

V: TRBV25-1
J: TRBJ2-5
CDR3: CASRGRRETQYF

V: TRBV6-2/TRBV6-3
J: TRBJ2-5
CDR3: CASSYQTGQGPYQETQYF

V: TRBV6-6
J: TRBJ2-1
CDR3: CASSYSRTSYGEQFF

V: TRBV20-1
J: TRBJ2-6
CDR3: CSASILTGANVLTF

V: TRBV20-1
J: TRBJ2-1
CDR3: CSARGTTFLEQFF

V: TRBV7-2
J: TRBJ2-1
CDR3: CAGSPPGYSYNEQFF

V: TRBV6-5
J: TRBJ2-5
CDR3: CASGVAGVFNEQYF

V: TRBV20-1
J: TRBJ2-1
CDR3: CSARTSLKNNEQFF

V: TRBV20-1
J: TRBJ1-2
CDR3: CSGGLGRDYGYTF

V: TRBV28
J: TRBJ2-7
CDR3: CASSPLSGLSYEQYF

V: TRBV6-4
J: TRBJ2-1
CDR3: CASSRTGNYNEQFF

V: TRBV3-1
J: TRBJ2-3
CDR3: CASSSGGRSSTDTQYF

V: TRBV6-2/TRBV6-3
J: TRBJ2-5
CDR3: CASSLSGRAVETQYF

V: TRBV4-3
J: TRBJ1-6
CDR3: CASSQARLAYNSLLHF

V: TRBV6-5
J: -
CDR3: CASSYSKGRETQYF

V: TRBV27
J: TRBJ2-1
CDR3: CASSLSFGTASNEQFF

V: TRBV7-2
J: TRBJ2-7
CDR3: CASSLRASGYPYEQYF

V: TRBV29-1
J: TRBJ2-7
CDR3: CSVAQGYNEQYF

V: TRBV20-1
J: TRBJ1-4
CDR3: CSARAPHGKLFF

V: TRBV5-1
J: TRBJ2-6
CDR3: CASSLWSPGRRSSGANVLTF

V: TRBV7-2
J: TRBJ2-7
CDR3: CASSKSPKYEQYF

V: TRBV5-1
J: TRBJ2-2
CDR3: CASTEDQNTGELFF

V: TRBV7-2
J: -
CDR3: CASSINPYEQYF

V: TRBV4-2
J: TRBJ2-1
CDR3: CAGSRSGGTSSDNEQFF

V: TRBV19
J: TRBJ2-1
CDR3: CASSIATGGTEQFF

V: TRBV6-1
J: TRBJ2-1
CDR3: CASSEAYHNEQFF

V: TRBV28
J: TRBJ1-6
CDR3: CASNNPWVNSPLHF

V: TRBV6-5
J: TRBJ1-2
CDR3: CASSYSSPGEGYGYTF

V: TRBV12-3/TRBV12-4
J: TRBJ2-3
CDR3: CASSWGLGTDTQYF

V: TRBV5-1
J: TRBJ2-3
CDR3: CASSFSVTSGGTDTQYF

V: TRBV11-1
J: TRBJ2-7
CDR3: CASSLEDSTEQYF

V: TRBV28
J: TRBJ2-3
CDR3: CASSLKEATDTQYF

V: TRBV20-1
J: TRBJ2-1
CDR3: CSARTLSEQFF

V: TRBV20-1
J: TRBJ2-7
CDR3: CSATQGNEQYF

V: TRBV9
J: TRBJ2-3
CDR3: CASSVAGRTSGTDTQYF